This T cell receptor (beta chain) was documented in a study of T cells in localized non-small cell lung cancer. V shed 1 base and J shed 1 base, with 8 bases lying between them. The CDR3 extends over 14 amino acids. Germline loops: CDR1 SGHRS, CDR2 YFSETQ. General study results and limits: Adjacent lung was found to contain a median approximately 50 of the top 100 tumor clones. T cell clonality was highest in uninvolved adjacent lung, above tumor. Heterogeneity is still possible, as just one tumor region was sequenced.

As regards this clone: Its antigen is not identified.

Data came from immunoSEQ multiplex PCR; TCRdb stores just in-frame clones and leaves some out. The table has tens of thousands of clones, roughly 87% seen once. The sequencing used peripheral blood, collected before any cancer treatment. The chain links TRBV5-1 to TRBJ1-1; no clear D gene. The sequence came from a woman aged 35 to 70 with stage I lung adenocarcinoma. This CDR3 reads CASSLSVENTEAFF. The CDR3, as DNA: TGCGCCAGCAGCTTGTCAGTGGAGAACACTGAAGCTTTCTTT. The whole variable domain, filled in from reference TRBV5-1 and TRBJ1-1, reads KAGVTQTPRYLIKTRGQQVTLSCSPISGHRSVSWYQQTPGQGLQFLFEYFSETQRNKGNFPGRFSGRQFSNSRSEMNVSTLELGDSALYLCASSLSVENTEAFFGQGTRLTVV.